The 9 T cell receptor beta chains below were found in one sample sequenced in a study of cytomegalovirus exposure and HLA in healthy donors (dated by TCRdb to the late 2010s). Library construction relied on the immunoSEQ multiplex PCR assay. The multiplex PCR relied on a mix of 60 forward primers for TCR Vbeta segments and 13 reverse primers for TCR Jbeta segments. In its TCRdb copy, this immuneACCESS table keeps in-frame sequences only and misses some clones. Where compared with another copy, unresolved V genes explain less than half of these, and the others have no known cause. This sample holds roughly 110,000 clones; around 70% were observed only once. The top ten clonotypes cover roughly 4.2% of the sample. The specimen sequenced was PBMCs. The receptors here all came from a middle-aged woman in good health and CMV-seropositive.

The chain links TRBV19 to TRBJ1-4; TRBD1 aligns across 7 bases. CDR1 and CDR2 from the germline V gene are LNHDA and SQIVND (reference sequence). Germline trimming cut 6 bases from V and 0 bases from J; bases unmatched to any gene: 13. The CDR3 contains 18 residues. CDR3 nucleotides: TGTGCCAGTAGGCCAGGGGGTTCCCCCTCTGCAACTAATGAAAAACTGTTTTTT. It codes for CASRPGGSPSATNEKLFF.

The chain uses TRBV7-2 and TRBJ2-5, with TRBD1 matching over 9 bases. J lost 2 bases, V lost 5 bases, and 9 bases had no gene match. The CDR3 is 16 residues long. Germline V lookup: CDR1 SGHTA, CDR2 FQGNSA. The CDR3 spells CASSLGTGRRQETQYF. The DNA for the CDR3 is TGTGCCAGCAGCCTAGGGACAGGGCGAAGACAAGAGACCCAGTACTTC.

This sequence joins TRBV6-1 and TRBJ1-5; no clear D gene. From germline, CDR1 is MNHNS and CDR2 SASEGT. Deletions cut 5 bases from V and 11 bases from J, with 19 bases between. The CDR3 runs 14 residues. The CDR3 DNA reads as TGTGCCAGCAGTCTCTTCCTGGGAGAAGCGGCCCAGCATTTT. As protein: CASSLFLGEAAQHF.

The CDR3 region is CASSLIPGGAVINYGYTF. The CDR3 DNA reads TGTGCCAGCAGCTTAATCCCAGGGGGTGCTGTAATTAACTATGGCTACACCTTC. V usage is TRBV7-8 and J usage is TRBJ1-2; TRBD1 agrees at 7 bases. Trimming removed 2 bases from V and 1 base from J; junction bases left unmatched: 13. The CDR3 consists of 18 residues. Germline-derived CDR1 and CDR2 are SGHVS and FQNEAQ. The full variable domain, rest sourced from reference TRBV7-8 and TRBJ1-2, is GAGVSQSPRYKVAKRGQDVALRCDPISGHVSLFWYQQALGQGPEFLTYFQNEAQLDKSGLPSDRFFAERPEGSVSTLKIQRTQQEDSAVYLCASSLIPGGAVINYGYTFGSGTRLTVV.

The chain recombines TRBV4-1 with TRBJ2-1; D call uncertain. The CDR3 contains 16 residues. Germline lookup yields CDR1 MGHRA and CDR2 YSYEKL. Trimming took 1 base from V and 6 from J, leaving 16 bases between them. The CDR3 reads CASSQAVAARSNEQFF. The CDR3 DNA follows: TGCGCCAGCAGCCAAGCGGTCGCGGCGCGTTCCAATGAGCAGTTCTTC.

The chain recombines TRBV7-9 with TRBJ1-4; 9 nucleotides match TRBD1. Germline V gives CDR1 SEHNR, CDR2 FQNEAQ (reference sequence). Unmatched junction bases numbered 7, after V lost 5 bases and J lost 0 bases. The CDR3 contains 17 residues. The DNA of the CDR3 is TGTGCCAGCAGCGAGGACAGGGGTTCGGCAACTAATGAAAAACTGTTTTTT. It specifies CASSEDRGSATNEKLFF.

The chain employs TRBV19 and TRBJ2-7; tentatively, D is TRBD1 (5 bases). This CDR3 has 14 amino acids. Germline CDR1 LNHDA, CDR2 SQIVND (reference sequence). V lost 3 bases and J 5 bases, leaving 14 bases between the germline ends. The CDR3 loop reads CASSMMGPVDEQYF. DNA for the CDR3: TGTGCCAGTAGTATGATGGGGCCTGTGGACGAGCAGTACTTC.

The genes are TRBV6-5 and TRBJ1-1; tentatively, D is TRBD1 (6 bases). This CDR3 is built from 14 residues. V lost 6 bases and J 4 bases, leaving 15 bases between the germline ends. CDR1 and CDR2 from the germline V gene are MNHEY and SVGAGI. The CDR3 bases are TGTGCCAGCAGACCAGGACAGATGAGCACTGAAGCTTTCTTT. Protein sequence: CASRPGQMSTEAFF.

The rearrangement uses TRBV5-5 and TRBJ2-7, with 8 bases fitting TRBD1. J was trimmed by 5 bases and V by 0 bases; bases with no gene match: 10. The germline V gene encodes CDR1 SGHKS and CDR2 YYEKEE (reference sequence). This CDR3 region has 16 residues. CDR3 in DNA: TGTGCCAGCAGCTTGGGGCCCGGACAGGGCGTCCACGAGCAGTACTTC. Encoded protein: CASSLGPGQGVHEQYF.